These T cell receptor beta chains were read from a single sample in a study of shared clonotypes between healthy human individuals. The repertoire was sequenced with immunoSEQ multiplex PCR; TCRdb's copy has only in-frame clones and lacks some. Of 1,500,000 or so clones in the sample, less than 99% were seen once. The sequencing input was naive CD4+ T cells sorted from blood. These receptors were collected from a man aged 25 to 40 in good health. Both conserved end residues are part of each CDR3. Some rows mark clone size as missing; the rest say once, few, many or name a class of expanded clone.

size	length	V	J	CDR3
.	15	TRBV5-1	TRBJ2-3	CASSNGGRNSDTQYF
.	15	TRBV9	TRBJ2-6	CASSSKGAGANVLTF
.	18	TRBV9	TRBJ2-1	CASSVELAGPRLVGEQFF
.	16	TRBV5-1	TRBJ2-7	CASSEGLAGSSYEQYF
.	14	TRBV7-9	TRBJ1-2	CASSSGQGVKGYTF
.	13	TRBV7-7	TRBJ1-1	CASSLELNTEAFF
.	15	TRBV5-1	TRBJ1-4	CASRRGSIESEKLFF
.	15	TRBV5-1	TRBJ1-2	CASSLAPQGGPGSTF
once	17	TRBV28	TRBJ2-1	CASSLFFGPRSHNEQFF
.	13	TRBV5-1	TRBJ1-3	CASSGDLGNTIYF
.	16	TRBV7-2	TRBJ2-3	CASSNWGDWGTDTQYF